This T cell receptor beta chain was recorded in a study of identical twins. Study-level findings and limits: For zero-insertion analyses, partial confounding could come from invariant MAIT and iNKT cells.

There are 13 residues in the CDR3. V gave up 2 bases and J gave up 5 bases, with 10 bases separating them. TCRdb ran MiXCR on the 5' RACE reads and lists one entry per CDR3 protein. This repertoire shows under 300,000 distinct CDR3 sequences, approximately 8.3% found once; its top ten account for over 2.5%. The sample holds many counts of this clonotype. Its antigen is not identified. The same sample was also studied in work on yellow fever vaccine responses in identical twins.

The TCR originated in a woman under 30 in good health. The gene calls are TRBV12-3 or TRBV12-4 and TRBJ2-7; D is uncertain. Sequences were obtained from CD8+ T cells sorted from blood. This chain's CDR3 is CASSLLGLHEQYF. Written as DNA, the CDR3 is TGTGCCAGCAGTTTATTGGGCCTACACGAGCAGTACTTC.